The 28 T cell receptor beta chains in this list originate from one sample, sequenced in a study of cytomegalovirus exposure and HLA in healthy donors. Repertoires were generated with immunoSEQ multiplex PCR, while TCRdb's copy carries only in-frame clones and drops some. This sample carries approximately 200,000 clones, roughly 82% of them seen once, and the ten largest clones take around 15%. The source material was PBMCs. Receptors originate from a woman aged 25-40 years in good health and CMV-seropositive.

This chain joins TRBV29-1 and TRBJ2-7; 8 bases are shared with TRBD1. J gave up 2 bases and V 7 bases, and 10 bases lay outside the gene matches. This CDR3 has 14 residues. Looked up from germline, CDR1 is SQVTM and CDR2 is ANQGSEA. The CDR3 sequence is CSAAGQGKAYEQYF. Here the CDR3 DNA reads TGCAGCGCCGCAGGACAGGGAAAGGCCTACGAGCAGTACTTC.

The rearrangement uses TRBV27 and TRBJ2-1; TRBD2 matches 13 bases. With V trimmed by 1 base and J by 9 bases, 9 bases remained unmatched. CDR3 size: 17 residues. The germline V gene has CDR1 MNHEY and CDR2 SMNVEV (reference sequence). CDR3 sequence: CASSLYPGTSGNGEQFF. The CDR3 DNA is TGTGCCAGCAGTTTATACCCCGGGACTAGCGGGAATGGTGAGCAGTTCTTC.

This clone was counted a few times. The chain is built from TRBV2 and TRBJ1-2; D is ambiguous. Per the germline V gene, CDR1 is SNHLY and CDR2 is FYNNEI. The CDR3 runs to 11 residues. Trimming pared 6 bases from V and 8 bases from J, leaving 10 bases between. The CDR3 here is CASSSPLGYTF. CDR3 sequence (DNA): TGTGCCAGCAGCTCACCCCTAGGCTACACCTTC.

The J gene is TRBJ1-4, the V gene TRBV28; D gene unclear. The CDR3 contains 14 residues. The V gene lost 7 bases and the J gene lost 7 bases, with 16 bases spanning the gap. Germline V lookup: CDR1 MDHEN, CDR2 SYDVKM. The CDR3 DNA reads TGTGCCAGCAAGGGAGGGCATTGGAGTGAAAAACTGTTTTTT. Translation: CASKGGHWSEKLFF.

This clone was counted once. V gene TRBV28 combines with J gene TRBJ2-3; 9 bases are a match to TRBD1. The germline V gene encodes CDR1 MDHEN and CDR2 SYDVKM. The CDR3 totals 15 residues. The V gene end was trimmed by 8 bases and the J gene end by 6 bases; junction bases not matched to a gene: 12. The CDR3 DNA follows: TGTGCCAGCGGAACAGGGGGACAGGGATCCGATACGCAGTATTTT. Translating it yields CASGTGGQGSDTQYF. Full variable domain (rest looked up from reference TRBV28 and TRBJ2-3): DVKVTQSSRYLVKRTGEKVFLECVQDMDHENMFWYRQDPGLGLRLIYFSYDVKMKEKGDIPEGYSVSREKKERFSLILESASTNQTSMYLCASGTGGQGSDTQYFGPGTRLTVL.

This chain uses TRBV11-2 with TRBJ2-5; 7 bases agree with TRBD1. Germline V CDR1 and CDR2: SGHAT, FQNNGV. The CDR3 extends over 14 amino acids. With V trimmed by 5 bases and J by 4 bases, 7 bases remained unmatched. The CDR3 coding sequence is TGTGCCAGCAGCCGGCGACAGGGTGGAGAGACCCAGTACTTC. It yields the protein CASSRRQGGETQYF.

The CDR3 bases are TGTGCCAGCTCCCTGGGGCATTCAGGGGGAATCTACGAGCAGTACTTC. Amino acids: CASSLGHSGGIYEQYF. The chain has TRBV18 and TRBJ2-7; the match to TRBD1 covers 7 bases. J was trimmed by 3 bases and V by 6 bases; bases with no gene match: 14. CDR3 length: 16 residues. Per germline, CDR1 KGHSH and CDR2 LQKENI.

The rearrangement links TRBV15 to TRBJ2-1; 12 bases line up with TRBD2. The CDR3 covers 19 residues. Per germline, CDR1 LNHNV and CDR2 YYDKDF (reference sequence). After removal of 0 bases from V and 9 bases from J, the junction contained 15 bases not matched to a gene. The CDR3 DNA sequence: TGTGCCACCAGCAGAGATCCCTCCTTACTAGCGGGAGGCCCCGGTGAGCAGTTCTTC. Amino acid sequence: CATSRDPSLLAGGPGEQFF.

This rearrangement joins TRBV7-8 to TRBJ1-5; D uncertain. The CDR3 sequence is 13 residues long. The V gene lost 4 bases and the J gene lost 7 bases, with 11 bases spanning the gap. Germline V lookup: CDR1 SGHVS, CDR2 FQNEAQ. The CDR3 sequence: CASSSLARQPQHF. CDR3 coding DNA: TGTGCCAGCAGCTCCTTGGCGAGGCAGCCCCAGCATTTT.

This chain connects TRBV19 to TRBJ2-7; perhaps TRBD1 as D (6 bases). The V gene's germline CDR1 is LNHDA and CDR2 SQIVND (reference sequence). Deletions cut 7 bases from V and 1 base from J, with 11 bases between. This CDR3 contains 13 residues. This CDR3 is CASTQGPSYEQYF. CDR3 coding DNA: TGTGCCAGTACGCAGGGGCCATCCTACGAGCAGTACTTC.

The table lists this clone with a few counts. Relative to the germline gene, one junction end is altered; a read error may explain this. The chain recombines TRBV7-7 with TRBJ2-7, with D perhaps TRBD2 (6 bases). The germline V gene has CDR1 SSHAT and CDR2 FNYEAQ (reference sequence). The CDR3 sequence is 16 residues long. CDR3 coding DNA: TGTGCTAGCAGCCCCCTCAAACCCGGGGAGGAGTACGAGCAGTACTTC. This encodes CASSPLKPGEEYEQYF.

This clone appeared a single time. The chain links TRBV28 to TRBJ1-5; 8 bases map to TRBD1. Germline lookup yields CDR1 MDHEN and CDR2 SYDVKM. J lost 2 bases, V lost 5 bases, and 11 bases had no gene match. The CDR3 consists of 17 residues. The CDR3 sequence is CASSPRTGPVRNQPQHF. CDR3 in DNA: TGTGCCAGCAGTCCCCGGACAGGGCCTGTTCGCAATCAGCCCCAGCATTTT.

The CDR3 is CSVERGIAEAFF. Here the CDR3 DNA reads TGCAGCGTTGAAAGGGGTATCGCTGAAGCTTTCTTT. The rearrangement uses TRBV29-1 and TRBJ1-1; perhaps TRBD1 as D (5 bases). Trimming cost V 2 bases and J 6 bases, with 10 bases left between them. The CDR3 is made up of 12 amino acids. Germline CDR1 and CDR2: SQVTM and ANQGSEA. Variable domain in full (rest from reference TRBV29-1 and TRBJ1-1): SAVISQKPSRDICQRGTSLTIQCQVDSQVTMMFWYRQQPGQSLTLIATANQGSEATYESGFVIDKFPISRPNLTFSTLTVSNMSPEDSSIYLCSVERGIAEAFFGQGTRLTVV.

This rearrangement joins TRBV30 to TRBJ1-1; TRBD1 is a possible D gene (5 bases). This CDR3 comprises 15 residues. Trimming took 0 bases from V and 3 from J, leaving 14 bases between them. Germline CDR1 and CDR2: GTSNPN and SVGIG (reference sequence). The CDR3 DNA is TGTGCCTGGAGTGTAGGCCAGGGATCGCACACTGAAGCTTTCTTT. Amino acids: CAWSVGQGSHTEAFF.

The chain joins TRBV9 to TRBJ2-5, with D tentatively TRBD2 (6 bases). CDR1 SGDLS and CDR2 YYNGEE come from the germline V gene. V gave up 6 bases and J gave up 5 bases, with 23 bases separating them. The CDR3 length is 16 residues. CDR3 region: CASTRGTFTNGETQYF. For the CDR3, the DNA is TGTGCCAGCACGCGAGGGACTTTTACGAACGGGGAGACCCAGTACTTC. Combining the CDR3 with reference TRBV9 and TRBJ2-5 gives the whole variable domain DSGVTQTPKHLITATGQRVTLRCSPRSGDLSVYWYQQSLDQGLQFLIQYYNGEERAKGNILERFSAQQFPDLHSELNLSSLELGDSALYFCASTRGTFTNGETQYFGPGTRLLVL.

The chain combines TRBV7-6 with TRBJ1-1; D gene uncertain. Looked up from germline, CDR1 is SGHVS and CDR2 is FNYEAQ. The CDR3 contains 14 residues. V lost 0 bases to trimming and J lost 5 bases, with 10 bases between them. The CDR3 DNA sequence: TGTGCCAGCAGCTTAGCGGGAGGGTGGACTGAAGCTTTCTTT. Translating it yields CASSLAGGWTEAFF.

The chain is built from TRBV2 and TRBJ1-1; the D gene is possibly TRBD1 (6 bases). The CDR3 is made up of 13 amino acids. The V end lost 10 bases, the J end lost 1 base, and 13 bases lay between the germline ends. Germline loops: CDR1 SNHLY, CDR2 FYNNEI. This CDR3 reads CANTRDTNTEAFF. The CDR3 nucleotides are TGTGCCAACACCCGGGACACGAACACTGAAGCTTTCTTT.

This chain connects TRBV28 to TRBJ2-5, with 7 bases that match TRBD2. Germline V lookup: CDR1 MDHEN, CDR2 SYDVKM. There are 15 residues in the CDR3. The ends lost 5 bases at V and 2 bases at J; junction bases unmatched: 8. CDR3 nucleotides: TGTGCCAGCAGTCCGACGGGGGGATGGCAAGAGACCCAGTACTTC. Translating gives CASSPTGGWQETQYF.

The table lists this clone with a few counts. The CDR3 loop is CASSLLSGGNQPQHF. In nucleotides, the CDR3 is TGTGCCAGCAGTTTACTCTCAGGGGGCAATCAGCCCCAGCATTTT. The rearrangement joins TRBV28 to TRBJ1-5, with D perhaps TRBD1 (6 bases). V was shortened by 2 bases and J by 2 bases, with 10 bases between the two germline ends. CDR1 is MDHEN and CDR2 is SYDVKM in the germline V gene. CDR3 size: 15 residues.

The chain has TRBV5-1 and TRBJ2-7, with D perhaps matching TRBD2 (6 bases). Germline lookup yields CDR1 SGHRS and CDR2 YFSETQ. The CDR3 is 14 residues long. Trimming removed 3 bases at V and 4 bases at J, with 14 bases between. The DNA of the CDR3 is TGCGCCAGCAGCTACCGGGACTCAGGGTACGAGCAGTACTTC. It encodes CASSYRDSGYEQYF. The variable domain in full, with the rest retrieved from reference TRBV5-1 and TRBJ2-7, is KAGVTQTPRYLIKTRGQQVTLSCSPISGHRSVSWYQQTPGQGLQFLFEYFSETQRNKGNFPGRFSGRQFSNSRSEMNVSTLELGDSALYLCASSYRDSGYEQYFGPGTRLTVT.

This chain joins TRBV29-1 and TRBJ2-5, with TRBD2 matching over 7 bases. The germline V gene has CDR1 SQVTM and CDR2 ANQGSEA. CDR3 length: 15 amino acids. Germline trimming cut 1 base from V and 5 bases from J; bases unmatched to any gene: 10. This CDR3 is CSVEGSGNGRETQYF. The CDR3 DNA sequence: TGCAGCGTTGAAGGGAGCGGGAACGGGCGGGAGACCCAGTACTTC. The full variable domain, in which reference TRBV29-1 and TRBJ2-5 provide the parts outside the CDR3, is SAVISQKPSRDICQRGTSLTIQCQVDSQVTMMFWYRQQPGQSLTLIATANQGSEATYESGFVIDKFPISRPNLTFSTLTVSNMSPEDSSIYLCSVEGSGNGRETQYFGPGTRLLVL.

The CDR3 DNA follows: TGTGCCAGCAGTTGGAGACGGGAGGGATACAATGAGCAGTTCTTC. It specifies CASSWRREGYNEQFF. The chain recombines TRBV28 with TRBJ2-1; 8 nucleotides line up with TRBD2. This CDR3 region has 15 residues. The germline CDR1 and CDR2 sequences are MDHEN and SYDVKM. After removal of 4 bases from V and 4 bases from J, the junction contained 6 bases not matched to a gene.

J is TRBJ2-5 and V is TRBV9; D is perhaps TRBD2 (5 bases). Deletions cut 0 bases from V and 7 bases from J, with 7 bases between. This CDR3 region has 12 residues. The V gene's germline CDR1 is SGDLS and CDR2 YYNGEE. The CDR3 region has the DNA TGTGCCAGCAGCGTAGTTGCGGGGACCCAGTACTTC. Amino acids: CASSVVAGTQYF. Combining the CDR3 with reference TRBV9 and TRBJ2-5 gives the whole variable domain DSGVTQTPKHLITATGQRVTLRCSPRSGDLSVYWYQQSLDQGLQFLIQYYNGEERAKGNILERFSAQQFPDLHSELNLSSLELGDSALYFCASSVVAGTQYFGPGTRLLVL.

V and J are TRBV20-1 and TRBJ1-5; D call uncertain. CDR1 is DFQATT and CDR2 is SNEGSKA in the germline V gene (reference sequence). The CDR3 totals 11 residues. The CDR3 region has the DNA TGCTCCTTCGGGGGCAATCAGCCCCAGCATTTT. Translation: CSFGGNQPQHF.

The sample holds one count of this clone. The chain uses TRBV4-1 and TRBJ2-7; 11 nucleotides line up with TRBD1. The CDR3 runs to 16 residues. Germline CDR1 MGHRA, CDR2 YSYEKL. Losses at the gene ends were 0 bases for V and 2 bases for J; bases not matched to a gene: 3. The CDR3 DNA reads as TGCGCCAGCAGCCAAGATCCGGGACAGGGGGCCTACGAGCAGTACTTC. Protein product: CASSQDPGQGAYEQYF.

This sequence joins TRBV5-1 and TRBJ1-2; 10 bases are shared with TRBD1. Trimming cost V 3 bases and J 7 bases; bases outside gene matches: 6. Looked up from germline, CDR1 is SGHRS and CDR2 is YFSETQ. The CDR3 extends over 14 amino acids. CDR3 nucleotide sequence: TGCGCCAGCAGCTGGGGACAGGGGACGACTGGCTACACCTTC. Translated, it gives CASSWGQGTTGYTF. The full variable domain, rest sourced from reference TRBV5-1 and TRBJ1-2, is KAGVTQTPRYLIKTRGQQVTLSCSPISGHRSVSWYQQTPGQGLQFLFEYFSETQRNKGNFPGRFSGRQFSNSRSEMNVSTLELGDSALYLCASSWGQGTTGYTFGSGTRLTVV.

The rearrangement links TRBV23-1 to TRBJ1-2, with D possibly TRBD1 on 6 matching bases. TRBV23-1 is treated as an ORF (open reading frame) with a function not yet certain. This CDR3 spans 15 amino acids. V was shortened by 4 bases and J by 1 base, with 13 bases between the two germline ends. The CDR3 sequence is CASSLGGRDNYGYTF. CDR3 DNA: TGCGCCAGCAGTCTAGGGGGACGTGATAACTATGGCTACACCTTC.

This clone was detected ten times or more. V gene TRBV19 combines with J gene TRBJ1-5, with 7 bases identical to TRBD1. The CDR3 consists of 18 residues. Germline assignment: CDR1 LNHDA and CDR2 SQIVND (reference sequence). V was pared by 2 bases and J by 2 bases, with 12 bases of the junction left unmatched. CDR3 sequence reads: CASSIIVDRVKGNQPQHF. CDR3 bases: TGTGCCAGTAGTATAATAGTCGACAGGGTAAAAGGCAATCAGCCCCAGCATTTT.